A selection of T cell receptor beta chains follows, all from one sample in a study of blood T cell repertoires in COVID-19. Assay used: immunoSEQ multiplex PCR; TCRdb lists only in-frame clones, some missing. Among about 200,000 clones listed, roughly nine tenths were seen once. The sequenced sample consisted of PBMCs or T cells enriched from blood (not recorded which). Receptor source: a young woman who had recovered from COVID-19. CDR3s include the opening cysteine and the closing phenylalanine or tryptophan. The D gene is left open where the match is weak. Expanded clones are given a class, and other clones once, few, many or no size at all.

>TRBV30|NA|TRBJ1-6|NA
CAWSDSAGSSYNSPLHF
TGTGCCTGGAGTGACTCGGCGGGAAGCTCCTATAATTCACCCCTCCACTTT
>TRBV15|NA|TRBJ1-4|NA
CATSRDLGENEKLFF
TGTGCCACCAGCAGAGATTTAGGGGAAAATGAAAAACTGTTTTTT
>TRBV28|TRBD2|TRBJ2-5|NA
CASSSSGRQETQYF
TGTGCCAGCAGTTCCAGCGGGAGGCAAGAGACCCAGTACTTC
>TRBV6-6|TRBD1|TRBJ1-1|NA
CASFQAGTGGNEAFF
TGTGCCAGCTTTCAAGCCGGGACAGGGGGCAATGAAGCTTTCTTT
>TRBV5-8|NA|TRBJ1-2|NA
CASSLGGRTNYGYTF
TGTGCCAGCAGCTTGGGAGGGAGGACTAACTATGGCTACACCTTC
>TRBV2|TRBD2|TRBJ2-2|NA
CASREASGVPGELFF
TGTGCCAGCAGGGAGGCTAGCGGGGTCCCCGGGGAGCTGTTTTTT
>TRBV27|TRBD1|TRBJ1-6|NA
CASSSFGTGGPLHF
TGTGCCAGCAGTTCCTTCGGGACAGGCGGACCCCTCCACTTT
>TRBV28|NA|TRBJ1-6|NA
CASSLLGETPLHF
TGTGCCAGCAGTTTACTAGGAGAGACACCCCTCCACTTT
>TRBV5-5|NA|TRBJ1-2|NA
CASSLATASYGYTF
TGTGCCAGCAGCTTGGCAACTGCGTCCTATGGCTACACCTTC
>TRBV5-4|NA|TRBJ1-6|NA
CASSLFRSSYNSPLHF
TGTGCCAGCAGCTTGTTCCGCAGCTCCTATAATTCACCCCTCCACTTT
>TRBV24-1|TRBD1|TRBJ1-2|NA
CATSDTQGQGYTF
TGTGCCACCAGTGATACCCAGGGACAGGGGTACACCTTC
>TRBV18|TRBD1|TRBJ2-7|NA
CASSPAGQGIAEQYF
TGTGCCAGCTCACCCGCGGGACAGGGTATAGCCGAGCAGTACTTC
>TRBV7-6|TRBD1|TRBJ2-3|once
CASSFQGAGADTQYF
TGTGCCAGCAGCTTCCAGGGGGCGGGCGCAGATACGCAGTATTTT
>TRBV20-1|NA|TRBJ2-1|NA
CSASPTTGSSYNEQFF
TGCAGTGCTAGTCCAACGACAGGAAGCTCCTACAATGAGCAGTTCTTC
>TRBV19|NA|TRBJ2-3|NA
CASSIQAASTDTQYF
TGTGCCAGTAGTATACAAGCGGCTAGCACAGATACGCAGTATTTT
>TRBV5-1|NA|TRBJ2-5|NA
CASSLGRLARKEETQYF
TGCGCCAGCAGCTTGGGTCGTCTAGCGAGAAAGGAAGAGACCCAGTACTTC
>TRBV9|NA|TRBJ1-1|NA
CASSVGGRLNTEAFF
TGTGCCAGCAGCGTAGGGGGCAGATTGAACACTGAAGCTTTCTTT
>TRBV4-1|TRBD2|TRBJ2-3|NA
CASRRGGGADTDTQYF
TGCGCCAGCAGGAGGGGCGGGGGGGCCGATACAGATACGCAGTATTTT
>TRBV11-2|TRBD1|TRBJ2-1|NA
CASRASGTGLNNEQFF
TGTGCCAGCAGAGCATCCGGGACAGGGTTAAACAATGAGCAGTTCTTC
>TRBV7-6|NA|TRBJ2-3|NA
CASSLNLGGTDTQYF
TGTGCCAGCAGCCTAAACCTCGGAGGCACAGATACGCAGTATTTT
>TRBV4-1|TRBD2|TRBJ2-7|NA
CASSQDSAGLAYEQYF
TGCGCCAGCAGCCAAGATAGCGCGGGACTAGCCTACGAGCAGTACTTC
>TRBV5-4|NA|TRBJ2-5|NA
CASSFAWAQETQYF
TGTGCCAGCAGCTTTGCGTGGGCCCAAGAGACCCAGTACTTC
>TRBV19|NA|TRBJ1-5|NA
CASPGVSDVFNQPQHF
TGTGCCAGTCCCGGGGTATCGGACGTTTTCAATCAGCCCCAGCATTTT
>TRBV5-1|TRBD1|TRBJ2-1|NA
CASSWGQGAYNEQFF
TGCGCCAGCAGCTGGGGACAGGGTGCCTACAATGAGCAGTTCTTC
>TRBV6-5|TRBD1|TRBJ1-2|NA
CASSYSRGLGYGYTF
TGTGCCAGCAGTTACTCGAGGGGGCTCGGCTATGGCTACACCTTC
>TRBV6-1|TRBD1|TRBJ1-6|few
CASSAWTGIRNSPLHF
TGTGCCAGCAGTGCCTGGACAGGGATAAGGAATTCACCCCTCCACTTT
>TRBV28|NA|TRBJ2-1|NA
CASSSPRSSYNEQFF
TGTGCCAGCAGTTCCCCTAGGAGCTCCTACAATGAGCAGTTCTTC
>TRBV5-4|NA|TRBJ2-1|NA
CASSPFRGNPYNEQFF
TGTGCCAGCAGCCCCTTCCGGGGTAACCCCTACAATGAGCAGTTCTTC
>TRBV6-5|TRBD1|TRBJ2-7|NA
CASSRTGSSYEQYF
TGTGCCAGCAGTAGGACAGGGAGCTCCTACGAGCAGTACTTC
>TRBV5-1|TRBD1|TRBJ1-1|NA
CASHPSGQPQNTEAFF
TGCGCCAGCCACCCTTCGGGACAGCCCCAGAACACTGAAGCTTTCTTT
>TRBV3-1/TRBV3-2|TRBD1|TRBJ1-6|once
CASSPLLTGVGSPLHF
TGTGCCAGCAGCCCTCTTCTTACAGGGGTCGGTTCACCCCTCCACTTT
>TRBV11-2|TRBD1|TRBJ1-2|NA
CASRSNRGKESYTF
TGTGCCAGCAGATCCAACAGGGGAAAGGAAAGCTACACCTTC
>TRBV25-1|NA|TRBJ1-2|NA
CASSEYIGPADGYTF
TGTGCCAGCAGTGAATATATTGGCCCAGCGGATGGCTACACCTTC
>TRBV11-2|NA|TRBJ1-4|NA
CASSLGPGSFDEKLFF
TGTGCCAGCAGCTTAGGCCCGGGGAGTTTTGATGAAAAACTGTTTTTT
>TRBV6-7|NA|TRBJ2-7|NA
CASSYSNREVVKANYEQYF
TGTGCCAGCAGTTACTCGAACAGGGAAGTCGTTAAGGCCAACTACGAGCAGTACTTC
>TRBV5-4|TRBD2|TRBJ2-3|NA
CAGGNTDTQYF
TGTGCGGGAGGGAACACAGATACGCAGTATTTT
>TRBV19|NA|TRBJ1-2|NA
CASSIDTAAIGYTF
TGTGCCAGTAGTATTGATACCGCGGCGATTGGCTACACCTTC
>TRBV27|NA|TRBJ1-1|NA
CASSLSHRGTEAFF
TGTGCCAGCAGTTTATCTCACCGGGGAACTGAAGCTTTCTTT
>TRBV2|NA|TRBJ1-1|NA
CASSEETNTEAFF
TGTGCCAGCAGTGAAGAGACAAACACTGAAGCTTTCTTT
>TRBV4-2|NA|TRBJ1-5|NA
CASSQVQLVLQGKGPQHF
TGTGCCAGCAGCCAAGTTCAATTGGTATTACAGGGAAAGGGGCCCCAGCATTTT
>TRBV18|TRBD1|TRBJ2-3|NA
CASSRGQGNADTQYF
TGTGCCAGCTCACGAGGACAGGGGAATGCAGATACGCAGTATTTT
>TRBV4-1|NA|TRBJ1-2|NA
CASSRMPDVQGTFGYTF
TGCGCCAGCAGCCGGATGCCGGACGTACAGGGAACGTTCGGCTACACCTTC
>TRBV30|TRBD1|TRBJ2-7|NA
CAFTGGSQTVYF
TGTGCTTTCACAGGGGGCTCCCAGACTGTGTACTTC
>TRBV28|TRBD1|TRBJ1-5|NA
CASSTGGNQPQHF
TGTGCCAGCAGCACAGGGGGCAATCAGCCCCAGCATTTT
>TRBV6-5|NA|TRBJ1-1|NA
CASSPQRGLNSEAFF
TGTGCCAGCAGTCCCCAAAGGGGTCTTAACAGTGAAGCTTTCTTT
>TRBV6-1|NA|TRBJ1-2|NA
CASSEGADYGYTF
TGTGCCAGCAGTGAGGGGGCAGACTATGGCTACACCTTC
>TRBV30|NA|TRBJ1-5|NA
CAWSGDTLSQPQHF
TGTGCCTGGAGTGGGGACACCTTGAGTCAGCCCCAGCATTTT
>TRBV5-4|TRBD2|TRBJ2-5|NA
CASSSRTSGGAETQYF
TGTGCCAGCAGCTCACGGACTAGCGGGGGGGCGGAGACCCAGTACTTC
>TRBV10-3|TRBD1|TRBJ1-6|NA
CAISETGVNSPLHF
TGTGCCATCAGTGAGACAGGGGTTAATTCACCCCTCCACTTT